This T cell receptor beta chain was identified during a study of blood T cells in healthy people across ages. In regard to this clonotype: Its target is not known.

For the second PCR, which ran for 7 to 11 cycles, a sample-barcoded 5' primer and a J-beta primer mix were used. TCRdb re-called the 5' RACE reads through MiXCR, storing one row per CDR3 protein. Among more than 650,000 distinct CDR3 sequences, 20% to 25% were seen once, and the ten largest hold around 21%. General study results and limits: Naive and antigen-experienced cells were not separated, limiting conclusive comparison.

The CDR3 extends over 14 amino acids. The J segment lost 7 bases and the V segment lost 4 bases, leaving 9 bases of the junction unmatched. CDR1 is SGHRS and CDR2 is YFSETQ in the germline V gene. The chain combines TRBV5-1 with TRBJ1-1; 8 nucleotides align to TRBD1. This receptor was taken from a man in his sixties or seventies in good health. The source material was blood. CDR3 DNA: TGCGCCAGCAGCCCGGACAGGGCTGACGATGAAGCTTTCTTT. Its translation: CASSPDRADDEAFF.